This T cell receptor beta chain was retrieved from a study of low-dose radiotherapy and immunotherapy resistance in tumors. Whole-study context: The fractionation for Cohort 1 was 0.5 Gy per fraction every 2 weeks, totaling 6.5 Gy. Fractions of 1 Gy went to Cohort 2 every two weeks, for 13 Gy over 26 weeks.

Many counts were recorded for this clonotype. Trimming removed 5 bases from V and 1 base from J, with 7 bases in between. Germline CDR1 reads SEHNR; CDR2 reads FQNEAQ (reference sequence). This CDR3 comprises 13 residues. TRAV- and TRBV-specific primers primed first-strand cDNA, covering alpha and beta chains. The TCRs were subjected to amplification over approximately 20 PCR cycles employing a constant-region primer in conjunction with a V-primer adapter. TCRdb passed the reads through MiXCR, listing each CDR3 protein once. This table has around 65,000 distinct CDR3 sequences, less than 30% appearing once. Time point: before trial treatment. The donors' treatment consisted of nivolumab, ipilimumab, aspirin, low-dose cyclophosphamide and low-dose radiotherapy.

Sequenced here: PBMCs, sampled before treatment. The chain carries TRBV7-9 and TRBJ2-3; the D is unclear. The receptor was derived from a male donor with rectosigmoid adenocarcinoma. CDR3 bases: TGTGCCAGCAGCCCCTCGGGCACAGATACGCAGTATTTT. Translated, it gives CASSPSGTDTQYF.